Following are 19 T cell receptor beta chains from one sample sequenced in a study of blood T cell repertoires in COVID-19 (TCRdb year 2020). Receptor libraries were prepared by the immunoSEQ multiplex PCR assay. Not all clones reach the TCRdb copy of this immuneACCESS table, which keeps in-frame sequences only. Checked studies attribute under half of the gap to unresolved V genes and leave the rest unexplained. The table for this sample lists 240,000 or so clones; around 83% of them were counted only once. Approximately 1.8% of the sample is in the top ten clones. Input material: peripheral blood. The receptors stem from a man aged 30 to 39 who had recovered from COVID-19.

This chain uses TRBV28 with TRBJ2-3; D may be TRBD1 (6 bases). CDR1 is MDHEN, CDR2 SYDVKM, per germline. V was pared by 5 bases and J by 9 bases, with 15 bases between. CDR3 length equals 13 residues. CDR3 amino acids: CASSGTGIGTQYF. CDR3 in DNA: TGTGCCAGCAGTGGTACAGGGATCGGCACGCAGTATTTT.

The J gene is TRBJ1-2, the V gene TRBV28; D ambiguous. V was pared by 6 bases and J by 2 bases, with 16 bases between. This CDR3 has 15 amino acids. CDR1 and CDR2 (germline): MDHEN, SYDVKM. The CDR3 sequence: CASSPLSSGNYGYTF. The CDR3 bases are TGTGCCAGCAGCCCTCTTTCTAGCGGGAACTATGGCTACACCTTC.

The chain carries TRBV2 and TRBJ1-1; no reliable D call. CDR1 and CDR2 (germline): SNHLY, FYNNEI. V was clipped by 5 bases and J by 1 base, with 5 bases between them. CDR3 length: 12 amino acids. CDR3 in amino acids: CASSIQNTEAFF. The CDR3 nucleotides read TGTGCCAGCAGTATACAGAACACTGAAGCTTTCTTT.

This clone has a single count. V gene TRBV5-6 combines with J gene TRBJ1-4; D gene ambiguous. The CDR3 consists of 13 residues. Germline values: CDR1 SGHDT, CDR2 YYEEEE. The V end lost 6 bases, the J end lost 8 bases, and 14 bases lay between the germline ends. In nucleotides, the CDR3 is TGTGCCAGCACCCGGCGGGGAGAAGAAAAACTGTTTTTT. The encoded protein is CASTRRGEEKLFF.

CDR3 residues: CAIGKDRAETQYF. The CDR3 DNA is TGTGCCATCGGGAAGGACAGGGCAGAGACCCAGTACTTC. This chain uses TRBV10-3 with TRBJ2-5; 8 bases line up with TRBD1. After removal of 8 bases from V and 4 bases from J, the junction contained 6 bases not matched to a gene. The germline V gene has CDR1 ENHRY and CDR2 SYGVKD. The CDR3 totals 13 residues.

The rearrangement uses TRBV5-8 and TRBJ2-2; 15 bases map to TRBD2. The V segment lost 4 bases and the J segment 5 bases; nucleotides outside the gene matches: 6. CDR3 length equals 17 residues. Germline-derived CDR1 and CDR2 are SGHTS and YDEGEE. The CDR3 DNA reads as TGTGCCAGCAGCCTGGGACTAGCGGGGGGATGGACCGGGGAGCTGTTTTTT. Translation gives CASSLGLAGGWTGELFF.

The gene calls are TRBV3-1 (or the pseudogene TRBV3-2) and TRBJ2-1, with D possibly matching TRBD2 (5 bases). Per germline, CDR1 LGHDT and CDR2 YNNKEL (reference sequence). Trimming shortened V by 3 bases and J by 0 bases, and 21 bases separated the two germline ends. The CDR3 consists of 19 residues. CDR3 amino acids: CASSHLTRVIVNSYNEQFF. The DNA of the CDR3 is TGTGCCAGCAGCCACCTAACGAGGGTTATTGTCAACTCCTACAATGAGCAGTTCTTC.

This clone occurred a few times. The V and J genes are TRBV5-1 and TRBJ1-4, with D tentatively TRBD1 (5 bases). The CDR3 loop spans 14 amino acids. Per germline, CDR1 SGHRS and CDR2 YFSETQ. Trimming shortened V by 4 bases and J by 8 bases, and 15 bases separated the two germline ends. The CDR3 sequence: CASSPWGGKEKLFF. The CDR3 DNA is TGCGCCAGCAGCCCCTGGGGGGGGAAGGAAAAACTGTTTTTT.

The chain is built from TRBV19 and TRBJ1-2; D not resolved. V was trimmed by 5 bases and J by 3 bases, leaving 16 bases between them. The CDR3 is 15 amino acids. The V gene's germline CDR1 is LNHDA and CDR2 SQIVND (reference sequence). The CDR3 coding sequence is TGTGCCAGTAGTCCCGGCCGGGGTTATCACTATGGCTACACCTTC. It yields the protein CASSPGRGYHYGYTF.

The chain joins TRBV5-4 to TRBJ2-3; 13 bases are a match to TRBD2. Germline CDR1 and CDR2: SGHNT and YYREEE (reference sequence). CDR3 length: 18 residues. V shed 4 bases and J 5 bases; nucleotides not matched to a gene: 13. The CDR3 DNA sequence: TGTGCCAGCAGCCAAGGACTAGCGGGGGTTTCACGGTTAGATACGCAGTATTTT. It translates to CASSQGLAGVSRLDTQYF. The full variable domain, with the rest looked up from reference TRBV5-4 and TRBJ2-3, is ETGVTQSPTHLIKTRGQQVTLRCSSQSGHNTVSWYQQALGQGPQFIFQYYREEENGRGNFPPRFSGLQFPNYSSELNVNALELDDSALYLCASSQGLAGVSRLDTQYFGPGTRLTVL.

V is TRBV5-6 and J is TRBJ1-2; D is perhaps TRBD1 (5 bases). Per the germline V gene, CDR1 is SGHDT and CDR2 is YYEEEE. Between the trimmed V and J ends, which lost 6 bases and 0 bases, there was a span of 9 bases. The CDR3 has 13 amino acids. DNA for the CDR3: TGTGCCAGCAATAGGGGCGCTAACTATGGCTACACCTTC. Amino acids: CASNRGANYGYTF.

CDR3 sequence (DNA): TGTGCCAGCAGGCTCTCAACAGGGGGTGAGCAGTTCTTC. Amino acids: CASRLSTGGEQFF. This rearrangement joins TRBV27 to TRBJ2-1, with 8 bases aligning to TRBD1. The germline gives CDR1 MNHEY, CDR2 SMNVEV (reference sequence). CDR3 length: 13 amino acids. V lost 6 bases to trimming and J lost 9 bases; unmatched junction nucleotides: 7.

Turning to this clone: Other DNA variants within this sample encode the same CDR3. This rearrangement joins TRBV18 to TRBJ1-1; a possible D gene is TRBD1 (5 bases). Trimming cost V 2 bases and J 7 bases, with 8 bases left between them. The CDR3 length is 12 residues. Looked up from germline, CDR1 is KGHSH and CDR2 is LQKENI. The CDR3 here is CASSPGQGEAFF. CDR3 nucleotides: TGTGCCAGCTCACCAGGGCAGGGTGAAGCTTTCTTT. Complete variable domain (other parts from reference TRBV18 and TRBJ1-1): NAGVMQNPRHLVRRRGQEARLRCSPMKGHSHVYWYRQLPEEGLKFMVYLQKENIIDESGMPKERFSAEFPKEGPSILRIQQVVRGDSAAYFCASSPGQGEAFFGQGTRLTVV.

To note about this clone: The sample has other DNA sequences that encode this CDR3 too. This chain links TRBV6-4 with TRBJ2-3; 9 bases are a match to TRBD2. V was clipped by 4 bases and J by 3 bases; unmatched bases: 2. The V gene's germline CDR1 is MRHNA and CDR2 SNTAGT. The CDR3 is 14 amino acids. CDR3 coding DNA: TGTGCCAGCAGTGGGCGGGGGGGGACAGATACGCAGTATTTT. Protein: CASSGRGGTDTQYF.

The V call is TRBV3-1 (or the pseudogene TRBV3-2), the J call TRBJ1-3, with TRBD1 matching over 9 bases. In germline, CDR1 is LGHDT, CDR2 YNNKEL (reference sequence). V shed 4 bases, J shed 8 bases, and the junction held 3 bases outside the gene matches. This CDR3 contains 13 residues. CDR3 nucleotide sequence: TGTGCCAGCAGCCGAGGACAGGGGTACACCATATATTTT. Amino acid sequence: CASSRGQGYTIYF.

This clone was picked up one time. The gene calls are TRBV6-5 and TRBJ1-1, with 9 positions matching TRBD1. The CDR3 runs 15 residues. Germline V lookup: CDR1 MNHEY, CDR2 SVGAGI. The ends lost 6 bases at V and 4 bases at J; junction bases unmatched: 9. CDR3 sequence: CASRPGQGSATEAFF. The CDR3 region has the DNA TGTGCCAGCAGACCGGGACAGGGCTCAGCCACTGAAGCTTTCTTT.

The chain is built from TRBV6-1 and TRBJ1-2, with unresolved D. Per the germline V gene, CDR1 is MNHNS and CDR2 is SASEGT. Deletions cut 1 base from V and 7 bases from J, with 10 bases between. This CDR3 comprises 13 residues. The chain's CDR3 is CASSEDPWAGYTF. For the CDR3, the DNA is TGTGCCAGCAGTGAAGACCCCTGGGCTGGCTACACCTTC.

The chain recombines TRBV2 with TRBJ1-2; TRBD1 matches 9 bases. The V gene end was trimmed by 3 bases and the J gene end by 6 bases; junction bases not matched to a gene: 8. Germline loops: CDR1 SNHLY, CDR2 FYNNEI. The CDR3 covers 15 residues. CDR3 sequence: CASSEGTGKVDGYTF. For the CDR3, the DNA is TGTGCCAGCAGTGAGGGGACAGGGAAAGTGGATGGCTACACCTTC.

The rearrangement joins TRBV5-4 to TRBJ2-7, with 10 bases lining up with TRBD2. V lost 3 bases to trimming and J lost 3 bases; unmatched junction nucleotides: 6. The CDR3 is 15 amino acids. Per germline, CDR1 SGHNT and CDR2 YYREEE (reference sequence). The CDR3 reads CASSSAGTSDYEQYF. Written as DNA, the CDR3 is TGTGCCAGCAGCTCTGCCGGGACTAGCGACTACGAGCAGTACTTC.